A selection of T cell receptor beta chains follows, all from one sample in a study of shared clonotypes between healthy human individuals. Profiling relied on immunoSEQ multiplex PCR, and the TCRdb table lists in-frame clones only, not all of them. The sample gives a few hundred thousand clones, around 79% of which show up once; around 9.3% is in the top ten. Sequenced material: memory CD4+ T cells sorted from blood. The receptors stem from a man aged 25 to 45 in good health. Each CDR3 is given with its conserved first and last residue. Each record gives: V gene, clone size, J gene, D gene, CDR3 protein, CDR3 DNA. D genes are given only for firm matches. Only some rows state a clone size, as once, few, many or a class for expanded clones.

v_call: TRBV6-5
clone_size: .
j_call: TRBJ1-5
d_call: TRBD1
cdr3_aa: CASRPDRGSNQPQHF
cdr3_nt: TGTGCCAGCAGGCCCGACAGGGGGAGCAATCAGCCCCAGCATTTT

v_call: TRBV6-1
clone_size: many
j_call: TRBJ1-4
d_call: .
cdr3_aa: CASSGQVINEKLFF
cdr3_nt: TGTGCCAGCAGTGGACAGGTGATTAATGAAAAACTGTTTTTT

v_call: TRBV5-1
clone_size: .
j_call: TRBJ2-3
d_call: TRBD2
cdr3_aa: CASSLGSSGRSDTQYF
cdr3_nt: TGCGCCAGCAGCTTGGGATCTAGCGGGAGATCAGATACGCAGTATTTT

v_call: TRBV14
clone_size: .
j_call: TRBJ1-2
d_call: TRBD1
cdr3_aa: CASSRDSYGYTF
cdr3_nt: TGTGCCAGCAGCCGGGACAGCTATGGCTACACCTTC

v_call: TRBV10-3
clone_size: .
j_call: TRBJ2-1
d_call: TRBD2
cdr3_aa: CAISESGTRFREQFF
cdr3_nt: TGTGCCATCAGTGAGTCTGGGACTAGGTTTCGTGAGCAGTTCTTC

v_call: TRBV6-6
clone_size: many
j_call: TRBJ2-1
d_call: TRBD1
cdr3_aa: CASRGTGGFYSEQFF
cdr3_nt: TGTGCCAGCAGGGGGACAGGGGGTTTCTATAGTGAGCAGTTCTTC

v_call: TRBV28
clone_size: .
j_call: TRBJ1-3
d_call: .
cdr3_aa: CASSFGVSPSGNTIYF
cdr3_nt: TGTGCCAGCAGTTTCGGTGTCAGCCCCTCTGGAAACACCATATATTTT

v_call: TRBV5-6
clone_size: .
j_call: TRBJ2-2
d_call: TRBD2
cdr3_aa: CASRQGLAGARDTGELFF
cdr3_nt: TGTGCCAGCAGACAAGGACTAGCGGGAGCACGGGACACCGGGGAGCTGTTTTTT

v_call: TRBV5-5
clone_size: .
j_call: TRBJ2-3
d_call: .
cdr3_aa: CASSARQVVGTDTQYF
cdr3_nt: TGTGCCAGCAGCGCCAGACAGGTCGTCGGCACAGATACGCAGTATTTT

v_call: TRBV4-3
clone_size: .
j_call: TRBJ1-4
d_call: TRBD1
cdr3_aa: CASSDWTGDWKLFF
cdr3_nt: TGCGCCAGCAGTGATTGGACAGGGGATTGGAAACTGTTTTTT

v_call: TRBV10-2
clone_size: .
j_call: TRBJ2-5
d_call: TRBD2
cdr3_aa: CASSEVAGQETQYF
cdr3_nt: TGCGCCAGCAGTGAGGTAGCGGGACAAGAGACCCAGTACTTC

v_call: TRBV7-2
clone_size: once
j_call: TRBJ2-1
d_call: TRBD2
cdr3_aa: CASSSKGLAGLYNEQFF
cdr3_nt: TGTGCCAGCAGCTCCAAGGGACTAGCGGGGCTGTACAATGAGCAGTTCTTC

v_call: TRBV25-1
clone_size: .
j_call: TRBJ1-4
d_call: .
cdr3_aa: CASRRTTNEKLFF
cdr3_nt: TGTGCCAGCCGCAGGACCACTAATGAAAAACTGTTTTTT

v_call: TRBV10-3
clone_size: .
j_call: TRBJ2-1
d_call: TRBD2
cdr3_aa: CATSLIGTSGSGEQFF
cdr3_nt: TGTGCCACCAGTCTCATCGGGACTAGCGGGAGCGGTGAGCAGTTCTTC

v_call: TRBV28
clone_size: few
j_call: TRBJ2-5
d_call: .
cdr3_aa: CASSLPASRETQYF
cdr3_nt: TGTGCCAGCAGTTTACCGGCTAGCCGCGAGACCCAGTACTTC

v_call: TRBV6-1
clone_size: .
j_call: TRBJ1-1
d_call: .
cdr3_aa: CASSLSRGTEAFF
cdr3_nt: TGTGCCAGCAGTCTTAGTAGGGGCACTGAAGCTTTCTTT

v_call: TRBV11-2
clone_size: .
j_call: TRBJ1-1
d_call: .
cdr3_aa: CASSFSGSVAGF
cdr3_nt: TGTGCCAGCAGCTTTAGCGGATCTGTAGCGGGATTT

v_call: TRBV5-6
clone_size: .
j_call: TRBJ1-1
d_call: .
cdr3_aa: CASSPRGGTEAFF
cdr3_nt: TGTGCCAGCAGCCCACGGGGCGGGACTGAAGCTTTCTTT

v_call: TRBV10-3
clone_size: .
j_call: TRBJ1-2
d_call: .
cdr3_aa: CAISETLQGSYTF
cdr3_nt: TGTGCCATCAGTGAGACATTACAGGGAAGCTACACCTTC

v_call: TRBV5-6
clone_size: .
j_call: TRBJ2-3
d_call: .
cdr3_aa: CASSVRWSTDTQYF
cdr3_nt: TGTGCCAGCAGCGTGAGATGGAGCACAGATACGCAGTATTTT

v_call: TRBV4-3
clone_size: .
j_call: TRBJ2-7
d_call: .
cdr3_aa: CASSQSGEGYEQYF
cdr3_nt: TGCGCCAGCAGCCAATCGGGTGAAGGCTACGAGCAGTACTTC